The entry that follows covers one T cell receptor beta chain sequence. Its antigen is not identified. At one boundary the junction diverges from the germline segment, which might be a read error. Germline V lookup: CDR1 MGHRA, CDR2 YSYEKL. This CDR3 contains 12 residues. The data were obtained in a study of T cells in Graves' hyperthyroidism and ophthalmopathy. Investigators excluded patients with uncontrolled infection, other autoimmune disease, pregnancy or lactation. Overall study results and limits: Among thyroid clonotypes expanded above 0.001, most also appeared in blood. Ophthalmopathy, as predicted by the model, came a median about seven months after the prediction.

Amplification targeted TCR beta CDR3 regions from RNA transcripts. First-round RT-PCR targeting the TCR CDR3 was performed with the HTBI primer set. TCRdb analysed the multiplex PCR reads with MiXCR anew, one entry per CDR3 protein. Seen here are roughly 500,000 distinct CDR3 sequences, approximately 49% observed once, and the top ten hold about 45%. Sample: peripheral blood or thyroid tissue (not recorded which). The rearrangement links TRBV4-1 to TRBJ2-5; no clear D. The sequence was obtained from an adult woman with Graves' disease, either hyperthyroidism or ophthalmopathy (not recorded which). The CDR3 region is CASSLETGPWYF. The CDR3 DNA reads TGTGCCAGCAGCCTAGAAACCGGGCCCTGGTACTTC.